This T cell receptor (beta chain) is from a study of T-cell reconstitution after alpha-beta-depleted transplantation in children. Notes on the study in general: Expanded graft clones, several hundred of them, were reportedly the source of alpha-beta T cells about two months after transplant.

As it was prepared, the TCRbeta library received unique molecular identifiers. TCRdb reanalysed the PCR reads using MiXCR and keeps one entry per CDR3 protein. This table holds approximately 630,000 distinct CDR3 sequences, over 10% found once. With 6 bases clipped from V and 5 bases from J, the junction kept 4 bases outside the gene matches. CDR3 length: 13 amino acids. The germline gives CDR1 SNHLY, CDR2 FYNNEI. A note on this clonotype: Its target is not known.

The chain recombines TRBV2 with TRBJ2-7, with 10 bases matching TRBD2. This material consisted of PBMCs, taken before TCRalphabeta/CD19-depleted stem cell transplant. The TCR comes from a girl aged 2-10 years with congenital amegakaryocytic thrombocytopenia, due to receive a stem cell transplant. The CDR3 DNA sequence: TGTGCCAGCAGCGGACTAGCGGACAACGAGCAGTACTTC. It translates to CASSGLADNEQYF.